This T cell receptor (beta chain) was obtained from a study of T-cell memory formation after mild COVID-19. Whole-study results and caveats: Researchers could not confirm that second-wave clones peaking on day 37 targeted SARS-CoV-2. Mostly located in CM and EM were contracting CD4+ clones, with contracting CD8+ clones located in EMRA.

Trimming left V 5 bases short and J 7 bases short, with 20 bases between. This CDR3 region has 15 residues. In germline, CDR1 is SEHNR, CDR2 FQNEAQ (reference sequence). The table lists this clonotype with a few counts. Antigen: not known. Each CDR3 protein gets one entry after TCRdb re-called the 5' RACE reads with MiXCR. The sample shows 450,000 or so distinct CDR3 sequences, roughly 23% of them seen only once. The genes are TRBV7-9 and TRBJ2-5, with a possible D match to TRBD1 (6 bases). This clonotype was obtained from an adult woman who had mild COVID-19 (a few samples of this study predate the infection). Cell type and time point are not known. The material sequenced was PBMCs or a T cell subset sorted from them (not recorded which). This CDR3 is CASSASSNRAGTQYF. CDR3 DNA: TGTGCCAGCAGCGCATCCTCCAACAGGGCTGGGACCCAGTACTTC.